A single sample gave rise to the 8 T cell receptor beta chains below, sequenced in a study of T cells in tumors after PD-1 blockade. The table came from immunoSEQ multiplex PCR; TCRdb's copy has only in-frame clones and leaves some out. The table lists approximately 60,000 clones, around three quarters of them singletons, with about an eighth in the top ten. Source: PBMCs, taken before anti-PD-1 treatment. Receptors were obtained from a human donor with basal cell carcinoma.

This chain connects TRBV2 to TRBJ2-6; D remains unclear. Trimming took off 4 bases at V and 0 bases at J, with 4 bases between the two ends. Germline V gene sequence: CDR1 SNHLY, CDR2 FYNNEI. This CDR3 is 14 amino acids long. CDR3 nucleotide sequence: TGTGCCAGCAGTGCGGTCTCTGGGGCCAACGTCCTGACTTTC. Its translation is CASSAVSGANVLTF.

This rearrangement joins TRBV7-3 to TRBJ2-5; D is unresolved. The germline V gene encodes CDR1 SGHTA and CDR2 FQGTGA. Trimming took 1 base from V and 4 from J, leaving 7 bases between them. CDR3 length: 13 residues. The chain's CDR3 is CASSLNRGETQYF. As DNA, the CDR3 is TGTGCCAGCAGCTTAAACAGAGGAGAGACCCAGTACTTC.

This chain uses TRBV19 with TRBJ1-1; D gene ambiguous. Between the trimmed V and J ends, which lost 8 bases and 3 bases, there was a span of 13 bases. Looked up from germline, CDR1 is LNHDA and CDR2 is SQIVND (reference sequence). The CDR3 extends over 13 amino acids. The CDR3 reads CASQDVVDTEAFF. DNA of the CDR3: TGTGCCAGTCAGGACGTGGTGGACACTGAAGCTTTCTTT. The full variable domain, in which reference TRBV19 and TRBJ1-1 provide the parts outside the CDR3, is DGGITQSPKYLFRKEGQNVTLSCEQNLNHDAMYWYRQDPGQGLRLIYYSQIVNDFQKGDIAEGYSVSREKKESFPLTVTSAQKNPTAFYLCASQDVVDTEAFFGQGTRLTVV.

The chain is built from TRBV6-4 and TRBJ1-2, with 7 positions matching TRBD1. Per the germline V gene, CDR1 is MRHNA and CDR2 is SNTAGT. Trimming cost V 3 bases and J 2 bases; bases outside gene matches: 6. The CDR3 runs 15 residues. Here the CDR3 reads CASSERQGGNYGYTF. CDR3 nucleotide sequence: TGTGCCAGCAGTGAACGACAGGGAGGGAACTATGGCTACACCTTC.

Ten or more counts support this clone. This chain uses TRBV28 with TRBJ1-5; D might be TRBD1 (5 bases). Germline CDR1 reads MDHEN; CDR2 reads SYDVKM. This CDR3 is 16 amino acids long. V lost 0 bases and J 2 bases, leaving 11 bases between the germline ends. The DNA for the CDR3 is TGTGCCAGCAGTTTATGGGGGCAGGGTGGCAATCAGCCCCAGCATTTT. It encodes CASSLWGQGGNQPQHF.

The chain is built from TRBV5-4 and TRBJ1-1; D gene uncertain. CDR3 length equals 13 residues. Deletions cut 1 base from V and 3 bases from J, with 7 bases between. Germline V gene data show CDR1 as SGHNT and CDR2 as YYREEE (reference sequence). The CDR3 loop reads CASSLIGDTEAFF. CDR3 sequence (DNA): TGTGCCAGCAGCTTGATCGGGGACACTGAAGCTTTCTTT.

The rearrangement joins TRBV5-1 to TRBJ1-4; maybe TRBD1 (6 bases). The CDR3 loop spans 16 amino acids. CDR1 and CDR2 (germline): SGHRS, YFSETQ. The V end was cut by 4 bases, the J end by 0 bases, with 13 bases between. The CDR3 region is CASSPRTDATNEKLFF. The CDR3 nucleotides read TGCGCCAGCAGCCCAAGGACAGATGCAACTAATGAAAAACTGTTTTTT. The variable domain in full, with the rest retrieved from reference TRBV5-1 and TRBJ1-4, is KAGVTQTPRYLIKTRGQQVTLSCSPISGHRSVSWYQQTPGQGLQFLFEYFSETQRNKGNFPGRFSGRQFSNSRSEMNVSTLELGDSALYLCASSPRTDATNEKLFFGSGTQLSVL.

The CDR3 nucleotides are TGTGCCAGCAGGGTTGGGATCGGAGGGTACACCGGGGAGCTGTTTTTT. Translated, it gives CASRVGIGGYTGELFF. The chain employs TRBV28 and TRBJ2-2; possible D gene TRBD2, 6 bases. The CDR3 sequence is 16 residues long. Trimming left V 6 bases short and J 3 bases short, with 17 bases between. Germline CDR1 is MDHEN and CDR2 is SYDVKM.